This T cell receptor beta chain was found in a study of T cell responses to AZD1222 COVID-19 vaccine. As for the study in general: Combined were second doses at about 4 or about 12 weeks.

Clones were read by immunoSEQ multiplex PCR, and TCRdb kept only the in-frame ones, dropping some. Of about 120,000 clones listed, roughly 87% are singletons. This specimen was peripheral blood, taken on day 0 of AZD1222 vaccination. This clonotype was sampled from an adult in good health.

In DNA form, the CDR3 reads TGTGCCAGCAGCACAACGTCAGGCGGGGGCGATGAGCAGTTCTTC. This translates into CASSTTSGGGDEQFF. The chain recombines TRBV9 with TRBJ2-1; the D gene is possibly TRBD2 (7 bases). The germline V gene has CDR1 SGDLS and CDR2 YYNGEE. This CDR3 has 15 residues. Trimming shortened V by 4 bases and J by 8 bases, and 19 bases separated the two germline ends.